The next 27 T cell receptor beta chains were all read from a single sample in a study of blood T cells in healthy people across ages. Together with a sample-barcoded 5' primer, a J-beta primer mix was included in a second PCR lasting about 7 to 12 cycles. TCRdb analysed the 5' RACE reads with MiXCR anew, one entry per CDR3 protein. The sample gives 980,000 or so distinct CDR3 sequences, around 46% of which show up once; over 10% is in the top ten. The sequencing input was blood. Receptor source: a man between 25 and 39 years old in good health.

The chain joins TRBV7-2 to TRBJ2-7; D is ambiguous. V was shortened by 1 base and J by 3 bases, with 10 bases between the two germline ends. There are 14 residues in the CDR3. The germline CDR1 and CDR2 sequences are SGHTA and FQGNSA. This chain's CDR3 is CASSLVQSDYEQYF. The CDR3 DNA follows: TGTGCCAGCAGCTTAGTTCAATCGGACTACGAGCAGTACTTC.

Note on this clonotype: One end of the junction varies from germline; a read error may be responsible. This chain links TRBV7-7 with TRBJ2-1, with D possibly TRBD1 on 5 matching bases. CDR1 and CDR2 (germline): SSHAT, FNYEAQ (reference sequence). The CDR3 has 14 amino acids. The CDR3 protein is CASSSSDSRNEQFF. The CDR3 nucleotides are TGTGCTAGCAGCTCCAGCGACAGCCGGAATGAGCAGTTCTTC. Combining the CDR3 with reference TRBV7-7 and TRBJ2-1 gives the whole variable domain GAGVSQSPRYKVTKRGQDVTLRCDPISSHATLYWYQQALGQGPEFLTYFNYEAQPDKSGLPSDRFSAERPEGSISTLTIQRTEQRDSAMYRCASSSSDSRNEQFFGPGTRLTVL.

This clonotype has a handful of counts. CDR3 protein: CSASPPGTSSTDTQYF. The CDR3 nucleotides are TGCAGTGCTTCGCCACCCGGGACTAGCAGCACAGATACGCAGTATTTT. The V call is TRBV20-1, the J call TRBJ2-3, with 9 nucleotides matching TRBD2. The germline gives CDR1 DFQATT, CDR2 SNEGSKA (reference sequence). The CDR3 spans 16 residues. V trimming: 5 bases; J trimming: 0 bases; junction bases outside the gene matches: 9.

The genes are TRBV3-1 and TRBJ1-2, with TRBD1 matching over 7 bases. The CDR3 sequence is 16 residues long. V gave up 0 bases and J gave up 6 bases; unmatched junction bases: 10. Looked up from germline, CDR1 is LGHDT and CDR2 is YNNKEL (reference sequence). CDR3 bases: TGTGCCAGCAGCCAAGAAGGCGCAGGGGGTCGAGATGGCTACACCTTC. Its protein product is CASSQEGAGGRDGYTF.

The rearrangement links TRBV10-3 to TRBJ2-5; 8 nucleotides agree with TRBD1. CDR1 and CDR2 from the germline V gene are ENHRY and SYGVKD. The junction had 18 bases not matched to a gene; V was cut back by 10 bases and J by 11 bases. The CDR3 extends over 14 amino acids. The CDR3 sequence is CATTGGMGYNEQYF. The CDR3 bases are TGTGCCACCACAGGGGGTATGGGCTACAATGAGCAGTACTTC.

The V gene is TRBV3-1, the J gene TRBJ1-1, with D uncertain. V was clipped by 1 base and J by 7 bases, with 7 bases between them. The CDR3 is made up of 12 amino acids. The germline CDR1 and CDR2 sequences are LGHDT and YNNKEL (reference sequence). The CDR3 DNA reads TGTGCCAGCAGCCAAGGACAACGTGAAGCTTTCTTT. Translated: CASSQGQREAFF.

This clonotype was detected ten times or more. V gene TRBV9 combines with J gene TRBJ2-3; TRBD2 agrees at 8 bases. The V and J ends lost 7 bases and 3 bases, in that order; junction bases with no gene match: 7. The CDR3 has 14 residues. Germline V CDR1 and CDR2: SGDLS, YYNGEE. As DNA, the CDR3 is TGTGCCAGCGGGCCGGGGGGGCGAACAGATACGCAGTATTTT. Its protein is CASGPGGRTDTQYF.

The table lists this clonotype with a count of one. The genes are TRBV14 and TRBJ2-4; D is uncertain. The J call is doubtful: the DNA matches TRBJ2-7 better. The CDR3 runs to 10 residues. Looked up from germline, CDR1 is SGHDN and CDR2 is FVKESK. The CDR3: CASFSHEQYF. The CDR3 DNA reads TGTGCCAGCTTTTCCCACGAGCAGTACTTC.

As to this clonotype: Given a much more abundant clone one base away, this may be a read error. The CDR3 reads CASITDSYEQYF. The CDR3 coding sequence is TGTGCCAGCATCACCGACAGCTACGAGCAGTACTTC. The rearrangement joins TRBV12-3 or TRBV12-4 to TRBJ2-7; D may be TRBD1 (5 bases). V lost 7 bases and J 3 bases, leaving 10 bases between the germline ends. This CDR3 has 12 amino acids.

V gene TRBV20-1 combines with J gene TRBJ2-6, with D hard to call. Trimming stripped 6 bases from V and 0 bases from J, with 9 bases between. The CDR3 spans 14 residues. The V gene's germline CDR1 is DFQATT and CDR2 SNEGSKA (reference sequence). This chain's CDR3 is CSAQFPSGANVLTF. In DNA form, the CDR3 reads TGCAGTGCCCAGTTCCCCTCTGGGGCCAACGTCCTGACTTTC.

This clonotype has ten or more counts. This chain links TRBV10-3 with TRBJ1-2; no firm D call. Per germline, CDR1 ENHRY and CDR2 SYGVKD. The V gene lost 7 bases and the J gene lost 4 bases, with 16 bases spanning the gap. The CDR3 has 14 residues. The CDR3 DNA follows: TGTGCCATCAACCTAGCTAACAGCCCCTATGGCTACACCTTC. This translates into CAINLANSPYGYTF.

Many counts were recorded for this clonotype. The chain uses TRBV7-2 and TRBJ2-7; 7 bases align to TRBD1. Unmatched junction bases numbered 2, after V lost 1 base and J lost 2 bases. The CDR3 is 14 amino acids. Germline CDR1 SGHTA, CDR2 FQGNSA. CDR3 sequence reads: CASSLETGPYEQYF. CDR3 in DNA: TGTGCCAGCAGCTTAGAGACAGGGCCCTACGAGCAGTACTTC.

The V and J genes are TRBV20-1 and TRBJ2-2; 11 bases map to TRBD1. The CDR3 totals 15 residues. The V gene's germline CDR1 is DFQATT and CDR2 SNEGSKA (reference sequence). V was clipped by 3 bases and J by 7 bases; unmatched bases: 7. This CDR3 reads CSASMGQGDVGELFF. The CDR3 DNA reads as TGCAGTGCTAGTATGGGACAGGGGGATGTCGGGGAGCTGTTTTTT.

This clonotype was found a few times. CDR3 bases: TGTGCCAGCAGTTACGGGACAGGCACCACAGATACGCAGTATTTT. Its translation: CASSYGTGTTDTQYF. This sequence joins TRBV6-5 and TRBJ2-3; 8 nucleotides match TRBD1. The CDR3 is 15 residues long. Trimming removed 2 bases from V and 2 bases from J; junction bases left unmatched: 3. Germline V gene lookup returns CDR1 MNHEY and CDR2 SVGAGI.

This clonotype was picked up one time. This chain connects TRBV7-9 to TRBJ2-7; possibly TRBD1 for D (6 bases). Looked up from germline, CDR1 is SEHNR and CDR2 is FQNEAQ (reference sequence). Trimming removed 6 bases at V and 5 bases at J, with 14 bases between. The CDR3 totals 13 residues. CDR3 amino acids: CASRGTRTDEQYF. The CDR3 bases are TGTGCCAGCAGAGGGACCAGGACAGACGAGCAGTACTTC.

This clonotype was counted many times. This chain connects TRBV5-5 to TRBJ2-1; no reliable D call. Germline V lookup: CDR1 SGHKS, CDR2 YYEKEE (reference sequence). The CDR3 has 14 amino acids. Between the trimmed V and J ends, which lost 0 bases and 7 bases, there was a span of 11 bases. CDR3 residues: CASSLVVQINEQFF. The CDR3 nucleotides are TGTGCCAGCAGCTTGGTGGTACAGATAAATGAGCAGTTCTTC.

This clonotype has just one count. The chain carries TRBV6-5 and TRBJ2-3; 10 nucleotides match TRBD2. This CDR3 region has 15 residues. The ends lost 4 bases at V and 5 bases at J; junction bases unmatched: 6. Germline V gene sequence: CDR1 MNHEY, CDR2 SVGAGI. The CDR3 here is CASSSLAGVKDTQYF. The CDR3 DNA is TGTGCCAGCAGTTCGCTAGCGGGGGTGAAAGATACGCAGTATTTT.

V and J are TRBV28 and TRBJ2-1; D possibly corresponds to TRBD1 (5 bases). With 2 bases removed from V and 5 bases from J, the gap between germline ends came to 7 bases. In germline, CDR1 is MDHEN, CDR2 SYDVKM. The CDR3 spans 13 residues. This CDR3 is CASSLQGNNEQFF. Written as DNA, the CDR3 is TGTGCCAGCAGTTTACAGGGAAACAATGAGCAGTTCTTC. Combining the CDR3 with reference TRBV28 and TRBJ2-1 gives the whole variable domain DVKVTQSSRYLVKRTGEKVFLECVQDMDHENMFWYRQDPGLGLRLIYFSYDVKMKEKGDIPEGYSVSREKKERFSLILESASTNQTSMYLCASSLQGNNEQFFGPGTRLTVL.

This chain connects TRBV29-1 to TRBJ2-7; TRBD1 aligns across 7 bases. The germline CDR1 and CDR2 sequences are SQVTM and ANQGSEA. The CDR3 is 15 amino acids. Germline trimming cut 2 bases from V and 4 bases from J; bases unmatched to any gene: 11. CDR3 coding DNA: TGCAGCGTTGAAACGGCAAAAGGGGGCGTGTACGAGCAGTACTTC. As protein: CSVETAKGGVYEQYF.

With respect to this clonotype: A junction end diverges from the germline sequence, so it may reflect a read error. The rearrangement uses TRBV5-1 and TRBJ2-4; TRBD1 matches at 11 bases. CDR1 is SGHRS and CDR2 is YFSETQ in the germline V gene. This CDR3 region has 19 residues. The CDR3 nucleotides read TGCGCCAACAGCTTGGCGGGGACAGGGGGGATGATAGCCAAAAACATTCAGTACTTC. Translated, it gives CANSLAGTGGMIAKNIQYF.

A remark on this clonotype: The junction departs from the called germline gene at one end, perhaps through a read error. This chain joins TRBV4-3 and TRBJ2-7; TRBD2 matches at 12 bases. CDR1 is LGHNA and CDR2 is YSLEER in the germline V gene. The CDR3 covers 17 residues. CDR3 amino acids: CAGSQATSGGVSYEQYF. Here the CDR3 DNA reads TGCGCCGGCAGCCAAGCGACTAGCGGGGGCGTCTCCTACGAGCAGTACTTC.

The chain couples TRBV5-1 to TRBJ2-1; TRBD2 agrees at 9 bases. Germline V gene sequence: CDR1 SGHRS, CDR2 YFSETQ. J lost 4 bases, V lost 3 bases, and 5 bases had no gene match. The CDR3 totals 15 residues. The DNA of the CDR3 is TGCGCCAGCAGCTGGGGGACTAGCCTTTACAATGAGCAGTTCTTC. Translation: CASSWGTSLYNEQFF.

In its sample, this clonotype was seen a few times. CDR3 region: CASSLNPGGPTEAFF. DNA of the CDR3: TGTGCCAGCAGCTTAAATCCGGGGGGGCCCACTGAAGCTTTCTTT. The chain carries TRBV7-2 and TRBJ1-1, with D possibly matching TRBD1 (6 bases). V gave up 2 bases and J gave up 4 bases, with 14 bases separating them. CDR1 and CDR2 (germline): SGHTA, FQGNSA. CDR3 length: 15 residues.

This clonotype was seen a handful of times. This chain links TRBV6-1 with TRBJ1-5; no reliable D call. V lost 7 bases, J lost 4 bases, and 17 bases lay in between. The CDR3 has 15 amino acids. Germline assignment: CDR1 MNHNS and CDR2 SASEGT. For the CDR3, the DNA is TGTGCCAGCACAATACAAGTTATAGGGAATCAGCCCCAGCATTTT. It codes for CASTIQVIGNQPQHF.

The chain uses TRBV11-3 and TRBJ1-2; D may be TRBD1 (5 bases). CDR1 and CDR2 from the germline V gene are SGHNT and YENEEA. The CDR3 has 15 residues. Trimming cost V 0 bases and J 4 bases, with 12 bases left between them. CDR3 bases: TGTGCCAGCAGCTTAGATTCTCGGGGCCTCTATGGCTACACCTTC. Its translation is CASSLDSRGLYGYTF.

The chain recombines TRBV27 with TRBJ2-5; the D is unclear. The end of the DNA fits TRBJ2-7 better, so the J call may be wrong. The CDR3 loop spans 14 amino acids. Per germline, CDR1 MNHEY and CDR2 SMNVEV (reference sequence). The CDR3 DNA reads as TGTGCCAGCAGCCTCCAGCTGAGCCCTTACGAGCAGTACTTC. It specifies CASSLQLSPYEQYF.

This clonotype has just one count. This chain joins TRBV12-3 or TRBV12-4 and TRBJ2-3; 9 bases agree with TRBD2. The CDR3 extends over 16 amino acids. Trimming removed 5 bases from V and 2 bases from J; junction bases left unmatched: 8. CDR3 DNA sequence: TGTGCCAGCAGTGGGTCTAGCGGGGCCGACACAGATACGCAGTATTTT. Protein: CASSGSSGADTDTQYF.